These 14 T cell receptor beta chains were all obtained from the same sample, sequenced in a study of chemoradiotherapy in HPV16-positive cancers. Assay used: immunoSEQ multiplex PCR; TCRdb lists only in-frame clones, some missing. Of approximately 12,000 clones in the sample, about three quarters are singletons; the top ten hold roughly 8.3%. This specimen was collected from a patient who underwent chemoradiotherapy. The receptors derive from a human donor with HPV-associated anogenital cancer.

This clone was recorded only once. V gene TRBV18 combines with J gene TRBJ1-1, with D possibly TRBD1 on 5 matching bases. Trimming took off 5 bases at V and 3 bases at J, with 13 bases between the two ends. CDR3 length: 14 amino acids. Germline lookup yields CDR1 KGHSH and CDR2 LQKENI. As DNA, the CDR3 is TGTGCCAGCTCAATATTAATGGGGGACACTGAAGCTTTCTTT. This gives the protein CASSILMGDTEAFF.

The rearrangement links TRBV7-2 to TRBJ2-7; D possibly corresponds to TRBD1 (6 bases). CDR1 and CDR2 from the germline V gene are SGHTA and FQGNSA. The V gene lost 5 bases and the J gene lost 0 bases, with 14 bases spanning the gap. The CDR3 spans 15 residues. CDR3 in amino acids: CASSVSQGSSYEQYF. Here the CDR3 DNA reads TGTGCCAGCAGCGTCTCCCAGGGGAGCTCCTACGAGCAGTACTTC.

The gene calls are TRBV6-6 and TRBJ2-3, with 10 bases lining up with TRBD2. This CDR3 has 15 residues. J was trimmed by 5 bases and V by 0 bases; bases with no gene match: 2. The V gene's germline CDR1 is MNHNY and CDR2 SVGAGI (reference sequence). In nucleotides, the CDR3 is TGTGCCAGCAGTTACTCAGCGGGAGGGCAAGATACGCAGTATTTT. Its protein is CASSYSAGGQDTQYF.

The chain is built from TRBV6-5 and TRBJ1-4, with unresolved D. V gave up 0 bases and J gave up 8 bases, with 13 bases separating them. Germline loops: CDR1 MNHEY, CDR2 SVGAGI. CDR3 length: 15 amino acids. The CDR3: CASSYSAGVGEKLFF. CDR3 in DNA: TGTGCCAGCAGTTACTCGGCCGGGGTTGGCGAAAAACTGTTTTTT.

V and J are TRBV19 and TRBJ2-7, with D uncertain. The CDR3 extends over 13 amino acids. V lost 3 bases, J lost 3 bases, and 9 bases lay in between. CDR1 LNHDA and CDR2 SQIVND come from the germline V gene (reference sequence). The CDR3 spells CASSITTRYEQYF. CDR3 coding DNA: TGTGCCAGTAGTATTACGACTCGCTACGAGCAGTACTTC.

On this clone itself: This specimen includes other DNA sequences encoding the same CDR3. V usage is TRBV30 and J usage is TRBJ1-1; no firm D call. CDR3 length equals 11 residues. Germline loops: CDR1 GTSNPN, CDR2 SVGIG (reference sequence). V lost 4 bases to trimming and J lost 1 base, with 4 bases between them. The CDR3 spells CAWNKNTEAFF. CDR3 nucleotide sequence: TGTGCCTGGAATAAGAACACTGAAGCTTTCTTT. Full variable domain (missing parts from reference TRBV30 and TRBJ1-1): SQTIHQWPATLVQPVGSPLSLECTVEGTSNPNLYWYRQAAGRGLQLLFYSVGIGQISSEVPQNLSASRPQDRQFILSSKKLLLSDSGFYLCAWNKNTEAFFGQGTRLTVV.

The chain recombines TRBV9 with TRBJ2-3; TRBD1 agrees at 7 bases. With 4 bases clipped from V and 4 bases from J, the junction kept 9 bases outside the gene matches. CDR3 length equals 15 residues. Germline-derived CDR1 and CDR2 are SGDLS and YYNGEE. The CDR3 reads CASSSKGAVADTQYF. In DNA, the CDR3 is TGTGCCAGCAGCTCCAAGGGGGCGGTCGCAGATACGCAGTATTTT.

In its sample, this clone was seen a few times. The J gene is TRBJ1-3, the V gene TRBV2; D not resolved. Germline loops: CDR1 SNHLY, CDR2 FYNNEI. V dropped 1 base and J dropped 2 bases, with 21 bases sitting between them. The CDR3 totals 19 residues. CDR3 in DNA: TGTGCCAGCAGTGAAGAGGATAGCACAGTGCCCTTTGCTGGAAACACCATATATTTT. Its translation is CASSEEDSTVPFAGNTIYF.

The J gene is TRBJ2-7, the V gene TRBV30, with D perhaps matching TRBD2 (5 bases). The germline V gene has CDR1 GTSNPN and CDR2 SVGIG (reference sequence). The CDR3 runs to 13 residues. V was trimmed by 1 base and J by 2 bases, leaving 9 bases between them. This CDR3 reads CAWSARGTYEQYF. CDR3 bases: TGTGCCTGGAGTGCGAGAGGGACCTACGAGCAGTACTTC. The full variable domain, its missing parts supplied by reference TRBV30 and TRBJ2-7, is SQTIHQWPATLVQPVGSPLSLECTVEGTSNPNLYWYRQAAGRGLQLLFYSVGIGQISSEVPQNLSASRPQDRQFILSSKKLLLSDSGFYLCAWSARGTYEQYFGPGTRLTVT.

This clone was counted only a few times. The chain has TRBV27 and TRBJ2-7, with 9 bases identical to TRBD2. With V trimmed by 6 bases and J by 4 bases, 10 bases remained unmatched. Germline CDR1 is MNHEY and CDR2 is SMNVEV (reference sequence). The CDR3 spans 15 residues. The CDR3 loop is CASSQSLAGWYEQYF. CDR3 in DNA: TGTGCCAGCAGCCAAAGTCTAGCGGGATGGTACGAGCAGTACTTC.

The V call is TRBV5-8, the J call TRBJ2-7; D remains ambiguous. CDR3 length: 13 amino acids. Trimming took off 2 bases at V and 4 bases at J, with 10 bases between the two ends. Germline assignment: CDR1 SGHTS and CDR2 YDEGEE. The CDR3: CASSFSAPYEQYF. The CDR3 DNA is TGTGCCAGCAGCTTTTCCGCACCGTACGAGCAGTACTTC.

This clone appeared a few times. V gene TRBV15 combines with J gene TRBJ2-2; perhaps TRBD1 as D (6 bases). V dropped 9 bases and J dropped 2 bases, with 13 bases sitting between them. Germline CDR1 and CDR2: LNHNV and YYDKDF (reference sequence). This CDR3 contains 14 residues. DNA of the CDR3: TGTGCCACGGCGGACAGAAAAAACACCGGGGAGCTGTTTTTT. This codes for CATADRKNTGELFF. The whole variable domain, remainder taken from reference TRBV15 and TRBJ2-2, is DAMVIQNPRYQVTQFGKPVTLSCSQTLNHNVMYWYQQKSSQAPKLLFHYYDKDFNNEADTPDNFQSRRPNTSFCFLDIRSPGLGDTAMYLCATADRKNTGELFFGEGSRLTVL.

This clone was seen only a few times. V gene TRBV6-1 combines with J gene TRBJ2-7; D may be TRBD2 (6 bases). This CDR3 is 14 amino acids long. V gave up 8 bases and J gave up 1 base, with 15 bases separating them. Germline CDR1 is MNHNS and CDR2 is SASEGT. For the CDR3, the DNA is TGTGCCAGCGCCTCGGGGAGGAAGTCCTACGAGCAGTACTTC. This gives the protein CASASGRKSYEQYF.

The J gene is TRBJ2-1, the V gene TRBV28; 7 bases are a match to TRBD2. Trimming removed 7 bases from V and 0 bases from J; junction bases left unmatched: 9. Germline CDR1 and CDR2: MDHEN and SYDVKM. The CDR3 runs 16 residues. CDR3 loop: CASTPSGAISYNEQFF. CDR3 nucleotide sequence: TGTGCCAGCACCCCAAGCGGGGCGATCTCCTACAATGAGCAGTTCTTC.